One and the same sample provided the 23 T cell receptor beta chains below, sequenced in a study of blood T cell repertoires in COVID-19. The table came from immunoSEQ multiplex PCR; TCRdb's copy has only in-frame clones and leaves some out. Of about 50,000 clones in the sample, approximately 90% were seen once. Sequencing used peripheral blood. The receptors stem from a human donor in a cohort sampled during active COVID-19.

The CDR3 DNA is TGTGCCAGTAGTATGGGACAGGGGACAAGTTCCAATCAGCCCCAGCATTTT. Encoded protein: CASSMGQGTSSNQPQHF. The V gene is TRBV19, the J gene TRBJ1-5; 10 bases match TRBD1. The V and J ends lost 3 bases and 3 bases, in that order; junction bases with no gene match: 8. This CDR3 spans 17 amino acids. CDR1 is LNHDA and CDR2 is SQIVND in the germline V gene (reference sequence).

CDR3 amino acids: CASSFGGGEAFF. CDR3 nucleotide sequence: TGTGCCAGCAGTTTTGGGGGGGGCGAAGCTTTCTTT. V gene TRBV12-3 or TRBV12-4 combines with J gene TRBJ1-1; tentatively, D is TRBD1 (6 bases). CDR3 length: 12 residues. V was shortened by 3 bases and J by 8 bases, with 10 bases between the two germline ends.

The chain joins TRBV6-1 to TRBJ1-3, with D unclear. Trimming took 1 base from V and 0 from J, leaving 7 bases between them. Germline loops: CDR1 MNHNS, CDR2 SASEGT. The CDR3 totals 15 residues. The CDR3 bases are TGTGCCAGCAGTGAAGTTATGAGCTCTGGAAACACCATATATTTT. Amino acid sequence: CASSEVMSSGNTIYF.

This chain connects TRBV6-1 to TRBJ2-6, with D maybe TRBD2 (5 bases). Deletions cut 2 bases from V and 3 bases from J, with 5 bases between. The CDR3 runs to 14 residues. CDR1 is MNHNS and CDR2 is SASEGT in the germline V gene. The CDR3 region has the DNA TGTGCCAGCAGTGAAAGCGGTGGGGCCAACGTCCTGACTTTC. Amino acid sequence: CASSESGGANVLTF.

The rearrangement joins TRBV4-1 to TRBJ1-1; D may be TRBD1 (5 bases). Germline V CDR1 and CDR2: MGHRA, YSYEKL. With 0 bases removed from V and 4 bases from J, the gap between germline ends came to 15 bases. This CDR3 has 16 amino acids. The CDR3 loop reads CASSQDIRGLGTEAFF. The CDR3 nucleotides read TGCGCCAGCAGCCAAGATATAAGGGGATTGGGCACTGAAGCTTTCTTT.

This chain joins TRBV24-1 and TRBJ2-7; a weak D match, TRBD2 (5 bases). This CDR3 is built from 17 residues. The germline CDR1 and CDR2 sequences are KGHDR and SFDVKD. V was shortened by 9 bases and J by 1 base, with 24 bases between the two germline ends. The CDR3 loop reads CATQGRVRKTGSYEQYV. The CDR3 bases are TGTGCCACCCAAGGGCGTGTGAGAAAAACGGGGTCCTACGAGCAGTACGTC.

V usage is TRBV30 and J usage is TRBJ1-3; 10 nucleotides match TRBD1. V shed 2 bases and J 6 bases; nucleotides not matched to a gene: 4. CDR1 GTSNPN and CDR2 SVGIG come from the germline V gene (reference sequence). The CDR3 runs to 14 residues. In DNA form, the CDR3 reads TGTGCCTGGAGTTACGGGACAGGGGTAAACACCATATATTTT. Translated: CAWSYGTGVNTIYF. Complete variable domain (other parts from reference TRBV30 and TRBJ1-3): SQTIHQWPATLVQPVGSPLSLECTVEGTSNPNLYWYRQAAGRGLQLLFYSVGIGQISSEVPQNLSASRPQDRQFILSSKKLLLSDSGFYLCAWSYGTGVNTIYFGEGSWLTVV.

The V call is TRBV27, the J call TRBJ1-4; 7 nucleotides agree with TRBD1. The ends lost 3 bases at V and 7 bases at J; junction bases unmatched: 8. CDR1 and CDR2 from the germline V gene are MNHEY and SMNVEV (reference sequence). CDR3 length: 15 amino acids. CDR3 in DNA: TGTGCCAGCAGTTTTTACAGGGGAACGGGTGAAAAACTGTTTTTT. Translation: CASSFYRGTGEKLFF.

V gene TRBV6-6 combines with J gene TRBJ2-1, with 9 positions matching TRBD1. This CDR3 contains 13 residues. From germline, CDR1 is MNHNY and CDR2 SVGAGI (reference sequence). J gave up 7 bases and V 5 bases, and 3 bases lay outside the gene matches. CDR3 bases: TGTGCCAGCAGTAGGGACAGGGAAAATGAGCAGTTCTTC. Its translation: CASSRDRENEQFF.

In this sample, this clone turned up once. The V call is TRBV9, the J call TRBJ1-4; D not certain. There are 15 residues in the CDR3. Germline V lookup: CDR1 SGDLS, CDR2 YYNGEE. V was cut by 4 bases and J by 6 bases, with 16 bases left in between. CDR3 region: CASSPAGGVHEKLFF. In DNA form, the CDR3 reads TGTGCCAGCAGCCCAGCCGGCGGGGTACATGAAAAACTGTTTTTT.

The chain carries TRBV7-9 and TRBJ2-5; D possibly corresponds to TRBD2 (5 bases). This CDR3 has 14 amino acids. CDR1 SEHNR and CDR2 FQNEAQ come from the germline V gene (reference sequence). Trimming took off 5 bases at V and 4 bases at J, with 14 bases between the two ends. The CDR3 here is CASSLGGLVETQYF. The CDR3 DNA reads TGTGCCAGCAGCCTCGGAGGTTTGGTAGAGACCCAGTACTTC.

The chain employs TRBV18 and TRBJ2-7, with D perhaps matching TRBD1 (6 bases). The CDR3 has 14 amino acids. CDR1 is KGHSH and CDR2 is LQKENI in the germline V gene. Trimming cost V 2 bases and J 3 bases, with 11 bases left between them. The CDR3 region is CASSPRTEDYEQYF. The CDR3 nucleotides read TGTGCCAGCTCACCAAGGACAGAAGACTACGAGCAGTACTTC.

DNA for the CDR3: TGTGCCAGCTCACCGTATCCAGGGGGCACTGAAGCTTTCTTT. This gives the protein CASSPYPGGTEAFF. This chain joins TRBV18 and TRBJ1-1; 7 bases map to TRBD1. V lost 3 bases, J lost 4 bases, and 5 bases stayed unmatched. The CDR3 spans 14 residues. CDR1 KGHSH and CDR2 LQKENI come from the germline V gene.

The DNA for the CDR3 is TGTGCCAGCAGTTTGGGGCGGGGACTCTACGAGCAGTACGTC. Protein product: CASSLGRGLYEQYV. The chain couples TRBV27 to TRBJ2-7, with D maybe TRBD2 (6 bases). The V end lost 3 bases, the J end lost 3 bases, and 12 bases lay between the germline ends. In germline, CDR1 is MNHEY, CDR2 SMNVEV (reference sequence). This CDR3 comprises 14 residues.

The chain carries TRBV6-6 and TRBJ2-5; 7 bases are shared with TRBD1. The J segment lost 0 bases and the V segment lost 4 bases, leaving 8 bases of the junction unmatched. Germline loops: CDR1 MNHNY, CDR2 SVGAGI (reference sequence). CDR3 length: 16 residues. CDR3 nucleotide sequence: TGTGCCAGCAGTTCAAGACAGGGAGCCCACCAAGAGACCCAGTACTTC. This translates into CASSSRQGAHQETQYF.

This chain connects TRBV20-1 to TRBJ1-5, with unresolved D. The CDR3 has 11 residues. The V end lost 3 bases, the J end lost 3 bases, and 3 bases lay between the germline ends. Germline loops: CDR1 DFQATT, CDR2 SNEGSKA (reference sequence). The CDR3 is CSASYNQPQHF. The CDR3 nucleotides are TGCAGTGCTAGCTACAATCAGCCCCAGCATTTT.

CDR3: CASSRPDSQETQYF. CDR3 DNA: TGTGCCAGCAGTCGTCCAGACAGCCAAGAGACCCAGTACTTC. The rearrangement uses TRBV6-5 and TRBJ2-5; a weak D match, TRBD1 (5 bases). Trimming removed 5 bases from V and 1 base from J, with 11 bases in between. This CDR3 contains 14 residues. Per the germline V gene, CDR1 is MNHEY and CDR2 is SVGAGI.

V is TRBV30 and J is TRBJ1-6, with D perhaps matching TRBD1 (6 bases). With 4 bases removed from V and 7 bases from J, the gap between germline ends came to 11 bases. Germline loops: CDR1 GTSNPN, CDR2 SVGIG (reference sequence). This CDR3 is built from 13 residues. CDR3 protein: CAWTGTPNSPLHF. For the CDR3, the DNA is TGTGCCTGGACCGGGACACCCAATTCACCCCTCCACTTT.

This chain joins TRBV24-1 and TRBJ1-2; D perhaps matches TRBD1 (6 bases). V was shortened by 1 base and J by 3 bases, with 11 bases between the two germline ends. Looked up from germline, CDR1 is KGHDR and CDR2 is SFDVKD. CDR3 length: 15 amino acids. CDR3 protein: CATSDFTRGDYGYTF. The DNA for the CDR3 is TGTGCCACCAGTGATTTTACCAGGGGAGACTATGGCTACACCTTC.

This rearrangement joins TRBV6-2 or TRBV6-3 to TRBJ1-2; 8 nucleotides line up with TRBD1. V shed 6 bases and J 1 base; nucleotides not matched to a gene: 10. Per the germline V gene, CDR1 is MNHEY and CDR2 is SVGEGT. CDR3 length: 16 residues. CDR3 residues: CASSPVGQGLNYGYTF. CDR3 nucleotides: TGTGCCAGCAGCCCTGTCGGACAGGGCCTTAACTATGGCTACACCTTC.

V and J are TRBV28 and TRBJ2-7; D possibly corresponds to TRBD2 (6 bases). Germline CDR1 and CDR2: MDHEN and SYDVKM. V lost 5 bases, J lost 7 bases, and 21 bases lay in between. The CDR3 covers 15 residues. CDR3 sequence: CASSPPRGRGLEQYF. The CDR3 nucleotides are TGTGCCAGCAGTCCCCCGAGAGGCCGGGGACTGGAGCAGTACTTC.

This clone was observed a single time. The rearrangement links TRBV5-1 to TRBJ2-5, with TRBD2 matching over 7 bases. The germline V gene encodes CDR1 SGHRS and CDR2 YFSETQ. The CDR3 is made up of 16 amino acids. The V gene end was trimmed by 4 bases and the J gene end by 0 bases; junction bases not matched to a gene: 9. CDR3 nucleotide sequence: TGCGCCAGCAGCGCCGGCCTAGCGGCCGACCAAGAGACCCAGTACTTC. It encodes CASSAGLAADQETQYF.

The V and J genes are TRBV4-3 and TRBJ1-6, with 9 bases aligning to TRBD1. CDR3 length equals 15 residues. Losses at the gene ends were 1 base for V and 10 bases for J; bases not matched to a gene: 5. Germline V gene lookup returns CDR1 LGHNA and CDR2 YSLEER. The CDR3: CASSQAGQGESPLHF. The CDR3 DNA reads as TGCGCCAGCAGCCAAGCGGGACAGGGAGAATCACCCCTCCACTTT.